The T cell receptor beta chain under discussion was sequenced for a study of T cell responses to AZD1222 COVID-19 vaccine (dated by TCRdb to 2020 to 2023). Regarding the complete study: TCR sequencing was performed for over 230 trial participants, of whom 207 were given two doses of AZD1222 and 26 were given two doses of MenACWY control vaccine. Trial participants were enrolled by age into 18-55, 56-69 and 70-plus year subgroups, with about 150, 28 and 57 TCR-sequenced participants respectively. General conclusions and limits of the study: The 56-69-year group was small, and its depth increase did not reach significance, likely because of low power. Reportedly, close to half of the unique spike-specific TCRs recognized epitopes lying outside the regions that are mutated in the B.1.351 and B.1.1.7 variants. Participants were mostly white British, with more females than males. The authors suggested clonal diversity may have been underestimated. Because no day 14 peak-response samples were available, the repertoires could be characterized only after the peak T cell response. A significant rise in spike-specific TCR breadth and depth was observed after two AZD1222 doses relative to day 0 and relative to MenACWY recipients. The whole spike protein was spanned by vaccine-associated CD4 TCRs, and dominant responses were seen in regions 160-218 and 743-854. Conclusions about previously exposed vaccinees are limited, since just five or six AZD1222 recipients were seropositive for SARS-CoV-2 at baseline.

Measured from the cysteine to the phenylalanine, the CDR3 is 16 residues long. The CDR3 DNA has 48 bases and is translated from base 1. Sequences SGHRS (CDR1) and YFSETQ (CDR2) are obtained from the germline V gene. Clipping removes 3 bases from V and 3 bases from J, with 7 as the unmatched junction base count. Points on this clone: It lacks a known antigen. Base-call qualities are not available, and no considerably larger clone is one nucleotide away.

The CDR3 regions of human TCRbeta chains were analyzed by immunosequencing. The study's processing was this. Repertoire TCRs were matched against a reference library of SARS-CoV-2-specific TCRs generated with the MIRA antigen-specificity platform. Breadth meant the fraction of unique TCRs that were SARS-CoV-2-associated, whereas depth meant the fraction of total T cells that were SARS-CoV-2-associated. Using the MIRA data, each spike-specific TCR was mapped to the spike region that the TCR reacts to and placed in a CD4 or CD8 class. Log10-transformed breadth and depth values were compared by one-way ANOVA with Sidak's multiple comparisons tests. What TCRdb holds here is the immuneACCESS table cut down to in-frame rearrangements. Part of the clones is not present; checked against another copy, under half of the missing clones reflect an unresolved V gene, and the others are unexplained. That table is the source of V, J and clone size, and D and trimming were worked out from the DNA. In all, the sample holds around 200,000 clones, and over 80% of those were seen once. Approximately 0.98% of the sample is held by the ten biggest clonotypes.

The time point label corresponds to: about 28 days (+/-7) after the second vaccine dose. Read against the paper, the sample's treatment or condition label means: meningococcal conjugate vaccine given as trial control. Samples from vaccinated people were obtained from the UK trials COV001 and COV002, which included a single-blind randomized controlled phase 2/3 trial of AZD1222 (ChAdOx1 nCoV-19) in healthy adults. Trial participant PBMC samples were collected at day 0 and day 28 after the second dose for TCRbeta chain sequencing. The sequencing used peripheral blood, collected 28 days after the second dose of the MenACWY control vaccine. This receptor was identified in an adult who received the MenACWY meningococcal vaccine as a control. Here the chain combines TRBV5-1 and TRBJ2-1, with 9 bases matching TRBD2. The CDR3 reads as follows: CASSYRPSGDYNEQFF. In nucleotides, the sequence is TGCGCCAGCAGCTATAGGCCTAGCGGGGACTACAATGAGCAGTTCTTC.